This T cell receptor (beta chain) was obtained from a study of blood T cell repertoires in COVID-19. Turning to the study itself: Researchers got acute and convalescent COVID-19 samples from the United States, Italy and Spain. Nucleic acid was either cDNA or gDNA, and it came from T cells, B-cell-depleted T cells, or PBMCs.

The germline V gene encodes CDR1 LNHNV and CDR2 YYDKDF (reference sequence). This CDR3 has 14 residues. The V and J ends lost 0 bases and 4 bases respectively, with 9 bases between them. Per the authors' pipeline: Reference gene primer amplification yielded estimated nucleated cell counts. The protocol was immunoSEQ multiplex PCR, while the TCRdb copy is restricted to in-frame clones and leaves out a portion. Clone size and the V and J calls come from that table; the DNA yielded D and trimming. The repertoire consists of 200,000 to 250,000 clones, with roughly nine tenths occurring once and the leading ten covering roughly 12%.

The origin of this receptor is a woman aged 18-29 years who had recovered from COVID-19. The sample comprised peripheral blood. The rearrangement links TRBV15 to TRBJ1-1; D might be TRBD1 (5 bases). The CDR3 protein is CATSRDWGGTEAFF. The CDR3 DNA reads TGTGCCACCAGCAGAGATTGGGGGGGCACTGAAGCTTTCTTT.